What follows are 18 T cell receptor beta chains derived from one specimen sequenced in a study of shared clonotypes between healthy human individuals. Profiling relied on immunoSEQ multiplex PCR, and the TCRdb table lists in-frame clones only, not all of them. The sample contains about 2.1 million clones, about 92% of which appear only once. Naive CD8 cells comprised CD45RO-negative, CCR7-positively selected cells, excluding terminally differentiated effector memory CD45RA+ cells. Material: naive CD8+ T cells from PBMCs. These receptors all stem from a man younger than 35 in good health. Some clones in this sample may be carry-over from other donors' samples.

The chain combines TRBV27 with TRBJ2-1; possibly TRBD1 or TRBD2 for D (5 bases each). V was trimmed by 3 bases and J by 7 bases, leaving 16 bases between them. Germline lookup yields CDR1 MNHEY and CDR2 SMNVEV (reference sequence). This CDR3 region has 15 residues. The chain's CDR3 is CASSFIGTDWNEQFF. In DNA, the CDR3 is TGTGCCAGCAGTTTCATCGGGACCGACTGGAATGAGCAGTTCTTC.

The V call is TRBV5-1, the J call TRBJ2-7; TRBD2 matches 7 bases. V was clipped by 1 base and J by 5 bases; unmatched bases: 3. The CDR3 covers 13 residues. Germline V gene sequence: CDR1 SGHRS, CDR2 YFSETQ. CDR3 sequence reads: CASSLSGGDEQYF. Written as DNA, the CDR3 is TGCGCCAGCAGCTTGTCTGGGGGGGACGAGCAGTACTTC.

The rearrangement joins TRBV29-1 to TRBJ1-2; D is unclear. V gave up 6 bases and J gave up 8 bases, with 16 bases separating them. The CDR3 has 12 residues. Germline loops: CDR1 SQVTM, CDR2 ANQGSEA. The CDR3 region is CSVREGTLGYTF. Here the CDR3 DNA reads TGCAGCGTCCGCGAGGGTACCCTGGGCTACACCTTC.

This sequence joins TRBV19 and TRBJ2-1, with 7 bases lining up with TRBD2. This CDR3 has 14 residues. Germline CDR1 and CDR2: LNHDA and SQIVND (reference sequence). Germline trimming cut 3 bases from V and 6 bases from J; bases unmatched to any gene: 5. As DNA, the CDR3 is TGTGCCAGTAGTATTGCCCCGGGGGGCAATGAGCAGTTCTTC. Translating it yields CASSIAPGGNEQFF. The variable domain in full, with the rest retrieved from reference TRBV19 and TRBJ2-1, is DGGITQSPKYLFRKEGQNVTLSCEQNLNHDAMYWYRQDPGQGLRLIYYSQIVNDFQKGDIAEGYSVSREKKESFPLTVTSAQKNPTAFYLCASSIAPGGNEQFFGPGTRLTVL.

The J gene is TRBJ2-1, the V gene TRBV6-6; D remains unclear. The germline V gene has CDR1 MNHNY and CDR2 SVGAGI (reference sequence). With 6 bases removed from V and 0 bases from J, the gap between germline ends came to 12 bases. This CDR3 comprises 15 residues. The CDR3, as DNA: TGTGCCAGCAGCATAGACTCGAGCTCCTACAATGAGCAGTTCTTC. Amino acid sequence: CASSIDSSSYNEQFF.

The table lists this clone with a count of one. The chain couples TRBV10-2 to TRBJ2-3, with TRBD2 matching 13 bases. The V segment lost 3 bases and the J segment 3 bases; nucleotides outside the gene matches: 3. The CDR3 is 16 amino acids. The germline V gene encodes CDR1 WSHSY and CDR2 SAAADI. The CDR3 is CASSDGTSGITDTQYF. The CDR3 nucleotides read TGCGCCAGCAGTGACGGGACTAGCGGGATAACAGATACGCAGTATTTT.

V usage is TRBV9 and J usage is TRBJ2-4; 7 positions match TRBD2. V lost 4 bases, J lost 4 bases, and 8 bases stayed unmatched. This CDR3 is built from 15 residues. Germline V CDR1 and CDR2: SGDLS, YYNGEE. Here the CDR3 DNA reads TGTGCCAGCAGCCCCTCGGGGGGATCGAAAAACATTCAGTACTTC. Amino acid sequence: CASSPSGGSKNIQYF.

This clone was picked up one time. The same CDR3 also results from other DNA sequences found in this sample. The chain joins TRBV7-9 to TRBJ1-5; tentatively, D is TRBD1 (6 bases). The CDR3 is 14 residues long. CDR1 and CDR2 (germline): SEHNR, FQNEAQ (reference sequence). Trimming left V 4 bases short and J 3 bases short, with 10 bases between. The CDR3 region is CASSSTGTNQPQHF. CDR3 nucleotides: TGTGCCAGCAGCTCAACAGGGACCAATCAGCCCCAGCATTTT.

V and J are TRBV11-2 and TRBJ2-6; 7 positions match TRBD1. Losses at the gene ends were 3 bases for V and 0 bases for J; bases not matched to a gene: 11. The CDR3 is made up of 19 amino acids. CDR1 and CDR2 (germline): SGHAT, FQNNGV. CDR3: CASSFNYRGPFSGANVLTF. CDR3 nucleotide sequence: TGTGCCAGCAGCTTCAACTACAGGGGTCCCTTCTCTGGGGCCAACGTCCTGACTTTC.

The rearrangement links TRBV7-8 to TRBJ2-7; 10 bases agree with TRBD1. Looked up from germline, CDR1 is SGHVS and CDR2 is FQNEAQ. CDR3 length: 13 residues. J gave up 4 bases and V 5 bases, and 2 bases lay outside the gene matches. The chain's CDR3 is CASSTDRGYEQYF. In DNA form, the CDR3 reads TGTGCCAGCAGCACGGACAGGGGGTACGAGCAGTACTTC.

In this sample, this clone turned up a few times. The chain couples TRBV6-5 to TRBJ1-1; no reliable D call. Germline CDR1 reads MNHEY; CDR2 reads SVGAGI. Trimming stripped 6 bases from V and 1 base from J, with 6 bases between. The length of the CDR3 is 12 residues. The CDR3 sequence: CASRRANTEAFF. The DNA of the CDR3 is TGTGCCAGCAGACGGGCGAACACTGAAGCTTTCTTT.

The chain has TRBV5-1 and TRBJ1-2, with D perhaps TRBD1 (5 bases). The CDR3 contains 15 residues. Per the germline V gene, CDR1 is SGHRS and CDR2 is YFSETQ. The V gene lost 1 base and the J gene lost 4 bases, with 14 bases spanning the gap. Here the CDR3 DNA reads TGCGCCAGCAGCTTGATCATCCAGGGAACCTATGGCTACACCTTC. Amino acids: CASSLIIQGTYGYTF.

This rearrangement joins TRBV7-9 to TRBJ2-1; the match to TRBD2 covers 7 bases. The germline CDR1 and CDR2 sequences are SEHNR and FQNEAQ (reference sequence). CDR3 size: 14 residues. The J segment lost 6 bases and the V segment lost 5 bases, leaving 7 bases of the junction unmatched. This CDR3 is CASSKGGLGNEQFF. The DNA for the CDR3 is TGTGCCAGCAGCAAGGGAGGGTTGGGCAATGAGCAGTTCTTC. Combining the CDR3 with reference TRBV7-9 and TRBJ2-1 gives the whole variable domain DTGVSQNPRHKITKRGQNVTFRCDPISEHNRLYWYRQTLGQGPEFLTYFQNEAQLEKSRLLSDRFSAERPKGSFSTLEIQRTEQGDSAMYLCASSKGGLGNEQFFGPGTRLTVL.

The chain employs TRBV5-6 and TRBJ1-1; 9 nucleotides align to TRBD1. The CDR3 loop spans 15 amino acids. Germline CDR1 and CDR2: SGHDT and YYEEEE. Germline trimming cut 3 bases from V and 1 base from J; bases unmatched to any gene: 4. CDR3 region: CASSWGTGTNTEAFF. Written as DNA, the CDR3 is TGTGCCAGCAGCTGGGGGACAGGGACGAACACTGAAGCTTTCTTT.

The chain carries TRBV10-1 and TRBJ1-5; 7 bases map to TRBD1. V lost 7 bases, J lost 0 bases, and 15 bases stayed unmatched. The CDR3 is 18 residues long. Germline V lookup: CDR1 WNHNN, CDR2 SYGVQD (reference sequence). CDR3 DNA sequence: TGCGCCAGCATACACCGCCAGGGGGAAACGTATAGCAATCAGCCCCAGCATTTT. Translated, it gives CASIHRQGETYSNQPQHF.

The rearrangement links TRBV11-2 to TRBJ2-7, with no clear D. Per germline, CDR1 SGHAT and CDR2 FQNNGV. The CDR3 covers 13 residues. Trimming removed 3 bases from V and 2 bases from J, with 8 bases in between. The CDR3 DNA follows: TGTGCCAGCAGCTTCGGGTTCACCTACGAGCAGTACTTC. Translation gives CASSFGFTYEQYF.

CDR3 DNA: TGTGCCAGTACGCAATACGTTCGAGGCGCGCCCTATGGCTACACCTTC. Translating gives CASTQYVRGAPYGYTF. The J gene is TRBJ1-2, the V gene TRBV19; D call uncertain. Germline assignment: CDR1 LNHDA and CDR2 SQIVND (reference sequence). V lost 7 bases and J lost 4, with 22 bases in between. The CDR3 sequence is 16 residues long.

The genes are TRBV2 and TRBJ2-1; possible D gene TRBD1, 6 bases. Trimming pared 11 bases from V and 10 bases from J, leaving 18 bases between. Germline V gene lookup returns CDR1 SNHLY and CDR2 FYNNEI. The CDR3 length is 12 residues. CDR3 protein: CAGCPDSGEQFF. In nucleotides, the CDR3 is TGTGCCGGGTGTCCGGACAGCGGAGAGCAGTTCTTC.